This TCR beta chain was documented in a study of identifying expanded T cells in peripheral blood. Points from the study as a whole: Technical replicates showed around 1.3 changed clones; roughly two weeks about 16; four weeks 19. Variance in clone template counts between approximately two-week samples significantly increased with total template count across all healthy donors.

Collection occurred without any documented infections or immune events in donors. The germline V gene encodes CDR1 SGHTA and CDR2 FQGNSA. The CDR3 spans 15 residues. V was clipped by 5 bases and J by 4 bases; unmatched bases: 2. Of note for this clone: What it binds is unknown.

Produced via immunoSEQ multiplex PCR; TCRdb's table is partial and in-frame only. The repertoire consists of tens of thousands of clones, with approximately 89% occurring once and the leading ten covering about 3%. This TCR came from a person aged 18 to 69 in good health. The source material was blood. This chain joins TRBV7-2 and TRBJ1-6; 10 nucleotides agree with TRBD1. The CDR3 protein is CASSRDRGYNSPLHF. The CDR3 region has the DNA TGTGCCAGCAGCCGGGACAGGGGTTATAATTCACCCCTCCACTTT.